The subject of this entry is one TCR beta chain. Its cognate antigen is unknown. The sample belongs to a study of long-term antiretroviral therapy in people with HIV. Study-level results: Among HIV repertoires, CDR3 length ranges were narrower than those of controls.

Assay version v3.0 of immunoSEQ was used, and it was run at survey level. Clones were read by immunoSEQ multiplex PCR, and TCRdb kept only the in-frame ones, dropping some. The table lists under 50,000 clones, around 85% of them singletons. Clinicians in the United States treated all participants with HIV. The input for sequencing was unsorted PBMCs, taken 3.1 years after starting antiretroviral therapy. The sequence came from a woman aged 50 to 60 with HIV.

The CDR3 is CASSPGLAGDSDTQYF. CDR3 in DNA: TGCGCCAGCAGCCCAGGACTAGCGGGGGATTCAGATACGCAGTATTTT. The genes are TRBV5-1 and TRBJ2-3; 13 nucleotides line up with TRBD2. CDR3 size: 16 residues. Germline V gene lookup returns CDR1 SGHRS and CDR2 YFSETQ. V lost 4 bases, J lost 4 bases, and 6 bases stayed unmatched. Drawing the rest from reference TRBV5-1 and TRBJ2-3, the complete variable domain is KAGVTQTPRYLIKTRGQQVTLSCSPISGHRSVSWYQQTPGQGLQFLFEYFSETQRNKGNFPGRFSGRQFSNSRSEMNVSTLELGDSALYLCASSPGLAGDSDTQYFGPGTRLTVL.